What follows are 26 T cell receptor beta chains derived from one specimen sequenced in a study of early T cells in non-severe SARS-CoV-2 infection (dated by TCRdb to the early 2020s). Library preparation employed 5' RACE. The sample was run on a NextSeq 500. Clones were called with MiXCR by TCRdb after fastp trimmed the public reads at Q25, and only in-frame beta chains were retained. One record per CDR3 amino acid sequence lists the most common genes and DNA. The sample table shows around 50,000 distinct CDR3 sequences, and roughly 13% are seen once. The leading ten clones occupy roughly 3.1% of the sample. The sample taken for sequencing was whole blood. The receptors come from an adult who was a healthcare worker with PCR-confirmed SARS-CoV-2 infection or an uninfected control (not recorded which).

This clonotype was counted between two and nine times. The rearrangement uses TRBV2 and TRBJ2-2; the D is unclear. The CDR3 covers 16 residues. Germline V gene data show CDR1 as SNHLY and CDR2 as FYNNEI. The V end lost 3 bases, the J end lost 4 bases, and 15 bases lay between the germline ends. The CDR3 reads CASSEQRVRATGELFF. The CDR3 coding sequence is TGTGCCAGCAGTGAGCAAAGGGTCAGAGCCACCGGGGAGCTGTTTTTT.

This clonotype showed up many times. This rearrangement joins TRBV11-2 to TRBJ2-7, with 7 bases identical to TRBD1. V lost 4 bases and J lost 7; bases outside the gene matches: 13. The germline V gene has CDR1 SGHAT and CDR2 FQNNGV. The CDR3 runs 15 residues. This CDR3 reads CASSSLRKGAREQYF. In nucleotides, the CDR3 is TGTGCCAGCAGCTCCCTCCGGAAGGGGGCGAGGGAGCAGTACTTC.

The chain is built from TRBV6-4 and TRBJ2-3; a weak D match, TRBD2 (7 bases). Germline CDR1 MRHNA, CDR2 SNTAGT. The CDR3 extends over 19 amino acids. Trimming removed 2 bases from V and 0 bases from J, with 21 bases in between. This CDR3 is CASSDTPVRGAGSTDTQYF. In nucleotides, the CDR3 is TGTGCCAGCAGTGACACCCCCGTACGGGGGGCTGGAAGCACAGATACGCAGTATTTT.

This clonotype has a handful of counts. The V and J genes are TRBV6-2 or TRBV6-3 and TRBJ1-4; tentative D call: TRBD1 (6 bases). Germline CDR1 is MNHEY and CDR2 is SVGEGT. The CDR3 loop spans 12 amino acids. Trimming removed 8 bases from V and 8 bases from J, with 12 bases in between. CDR3 DNA sequence: TGTGCCAGCCGACCGACAGGCGAAAAACTGTTTTTT. Translation: CASRPTGEKLFF.

This clonotype was seen only a few times. This chain links TRBV12-3 or TRBV12-4 with TRBJ2-6; TRBD2 might be the D (5 bases). The CDR3 spans 14 residues. V lost 3 bases and J lost 4, with 7 bases in between. The CDR3 loop reads CASSFGGGANVLTF. DNA of the CDR3: TGTGCCAGCAGTTTCGGAGGAGGGGCCAACGTCCTGACTTTC.

This clonotype was detected ten times or more. The chain recombines TRBV27 with TRBJ2-7; D is unresolved. CDR1 is MNHEY and CDR2 is SMNVEV in the germline V gene (reference sequence). The CDR3 covers 14 residues. The V end lost 1 base, the J end lost 6 bases, and 13 bases lay between the germline ends. The CDR3 DNA is TGTGCCAGCAGTTTATTGGGGTCGATTGGCGAGCAGTACTTC. This sequence encodes CASSLLGSIGEQYF.

Many counts were recorded for this clonotype. The chain recombines TRBV12-3 or TRBV12-4 with TRBJ1-1; perhaps TRBD1 as D (5 bases). V lost 6 bases, J lost 1 base, and 9 bases lay in between. The CDR3 length is 13 residues. The CDR3 sequence is CASRPGGNTEAFF. Written as DNA, the CDR3 is TGTGCCAGCAGACCCGGGGGGAACACTGAAGCTTTCTTT.

This clonotype came up a few times. CDR3 in DNA: TGTGCCAGCAGCTTACTCCCTTGGGGGACAGCTGAAAAACTGTTTTTT. It yields the protein CASSLLPWGTAEKLFF. The chain joins TRBV7-8 to TRBJ1-4, with TRBD1 matching 7 bases. Germline assignment: CDR1 SGHVS and CDR2 FQNEAQ. The length of the CDR3 is 16 residues. Germline trimming cut 2 bases from V and 7 bases from J; bases unmatched to any gene: 10.

CDR3 loop: CASSLDGRVSGYTF. CDR3 bases: TGCGCCAGCAGCTTGGATGGCAGGGTCTCCGGCTACACCTTC. The genes are TRBV5-1 and TRBJ1-2; TRBD1 might be the D (5 bases). CDR3 length: 14 amino acids. Germline V gene lookup returns CDR1 SGHRS and CDR2 YFSETQ. Trimming left V 0 bases short and J 8 bases short, with 14 bases between.

The J gene is TRBJ2-7, the V gene TRBV7-6; D perhaps matches TRBD2 (5 bases). The ends were cut back, 4 bases at V and 3 bases at J, with 7 bases in the middle. CDR3 size: 12 residues. In germline, CDR1 is SGHVS, CDR2 FNYEAQ. DNA for the CDR3: TGTGCCAGCAGCTCCGACTACTACGAGCAGTACTTC. Residues: CASSSDYYEQYF.

This clonotype showed up just a few times. CDR3 in amino acids: CSVDGTGVTGELFF. The CDR3 nucleotides are TGCAGCGTTGATGGGACAGGGGTGACCGGGGAGCTGTTTTTT. V usage is TRBV29-1 and J usage is TRBJ2-2; 10 nucleotides align to TRBD1. Unmatched junction bases numbered 3, after V lost 3 bases and J lost 5 bases. From germline, CDR1 is SQVTM and CDR2 ANQGSEA. This CDR3 has 14 residues.

This clonotype was observed at least ten times. The chain employs TRBV9 and TRBJ2-7; 7 bases are a match to TRBD1. With the DNA end fitting TRBJ2-1 better, the J assignment may be wrong. Germline values: CDR1 SGDLS, CDR2 YYNGEE. This CDR3 comprises 14 residues. This chain's CDR3 is CASSASGTAMEQFF. DNA of the CDR3: TGTGCCAGCAGCGCGTCCGGGACAGCTATGGAGCAGTTCTTC.

The chain joins TRBV6-5 to TRBJ1-1; D not resolved. Trimming took off 2 bases at V and 1 base at J, with 8 bases between the two ends. Germline V gene data show CDR1 as MNHEY and CDR2 as SVGAGI. This CDR3 is built from 14 residues. Here the CDR3 reads CASSYETANTEAFF. For the CDR3, the DNA is TGTGCCAGCAGTTACGAGACGGCGAACACTGAAGCTTTCTTT.

This clonotype came up many times. This chain joins TRBV7-3 and TRBJ2-1; D gene ambiguous. Germline lookup yields CDR1 SGHTA and CDR2 FQGTGA. Trimming pared 2 bases from V and 6 bases from J, leaving 11 bases between. This CDR3 is built from 14 residues. The CDR3: CASSLFPSANEQFF. As DNA, the CDR3 is TGTGCCAGCAGCTTATTCCCTAGTGCCAATGAGCAGTTCTTC.

The chain couples TRBV11-3 to TRBJ1-1; D remains unclear. Germline assignment: CDR1 SGHNT and CDR2 YENEEA. This CDR3 is built from 13 residues. V was cut by 4 bases and J by 3 bases, with 9 bases left in between. This chain's CDR3 is CASSWPGYTEAFF. The CDR3 region has the DNA TGTGCCAGCAGCTGGCCGGGTTACACTGAAGCTTTCTTT.

This clonotype has ten or more counts. This chain links TRBV12-3 or TRBV12-4 with TRBJ1-5; D not resolved. CDR3 length: 14 amino acids. V was clipped by 3 bases and J by 2 bases, with 8 bases between them. The CDR3 spells CASSLVGGNQPQHF. The CDR3 DNA reads as TGTGCCAGCAGTTTGGTAGGTGGCAATCAGCCCCAGCATTTT.

This clonotype was counted many times. The chain combines TRBV10-3 with TRBJ1-1; D call uncertain. Germline loops: CDR1 ENHRY, CDR2 SYGVKD. CDR3 length: 14 amino acids. V was cut by 2 bases and J by 0 bases, with 7 bases left in between. The CDR3 reads CAISEKRMNTEAFF. CDR3 sequence (DNA): TGTGCCATCAGTGAGAAACGGATGAACACTGAAGCTTTCTTT.

The table lists this clonotype with many counts. J is TRBJ1-1 and V is TRBV30; D gene unclear. Germline CDR1 reads GTSNPN; CDR2 reads SVGIG (reference sequence). Trimming shortened V by 4 bases and J by 4 bases, and 7 bases separated the two germline ends. CDR3 length: 11 amino acids. CDR3: CAWTLATEAFF. In DNA, the CDR3 is TGTGCCTGGACCCTGGCCACTGAAGCTTTCTTT.

This clonotype was found many times. The chain employs TRBV10-3 and TRBJ2-5, with D maybe TRBD2 (6 bases). V was cut by 4 bases and J by 5 bases, with 14 bases left in between. The CDR3 is 14 amino acids. Germline V lookup: CDR1 ENHRY, CDR2 SYGVKD. CDR3 DNA: TGTGCCATCAGTGTCGGAGGGGTCGGGGAGACCCAGTACTTC. Protein sequence: CAISVGGVGETQYF.

This clonotype was detected ten times or more. This sequence joins TRBV10-2 and TRBJ1-4; D is undetermined. This CDR3 comprises 14 residues. Trimming removed 3 bases from V and 8 bases from J, with 13 bases in between. Germline V gene data show CDR1 as WSHSY and CDR2 as SAAADI. The CDR3 protein is CASSDGGDQEKLFF. The CDR3 DNA sequence: TGCGCCAGCAGTGACGGCGGAGATCAGGAAAAACTGTTTTTT.

V usage is TRBV6-4 and J usage is TRBJ2-5; maybe TRBD1 (5 bases). The CDR3 loop spans 12 amino acids. The V and J ends lost 11 bases and 4 bases respectively, with 14 bases between them. Per germline, CDR1 MRHNA and CDR2 SNTAGT. The CDR3 nucleotides read TGTGCCTCCCAGAAAGGGGCAGAGACCCAGTACTTC. Translation gives CASQKGAETQYF.

V and J are TRBV11-2 and TRBJ1-2, with 7 bases fitting TRBD1. J gave up 7 bases and V 7 bases, and 12 bases lay outside the gene matches. In germline, CDR1 is SGHAT, CDR2 FQNNGV. CDR3 length: 14 residues. CDR3 in amino acids: CASTHSTTGTGYTF. CDR3 nucleotides: TGTGCCAGCACCCACTCCACGACAGGGACTGGCTACACCTTC.

The gene calls are TRBV7-3 and TRBJ1-1; 8 bases align to TRBD1. Germline trimming cut 4 bases from V and 7 bases from J; bases unmatched to any gene: 8. The CDR3 extends over 14 amino acids. The V gene's germline CDR1 is SGHTA and CDR2 FQGTGA. The CDR3: CASSSTPGGREAFF. In nucleotides, the CDR3 is TGTGCCAGCAGCTCGACCCCAGGGGGCCGTGAAGCTTTCTTT.

At least ten counts were recorded for this clonotype. The chain employs TRBV6-5 and TRBJ2-1; D not resolved. CDR1 is MNHEY and CDR2 is SVGAGI in the germline V gene. This CDR3 contains 16 residues. Trimming took 5 bases from V and 1 from J, leaving 15 bases between them. The CDR3 protein is CASSARDEPSYNEQFF. The CDR3 DNA reads TGTGCCAGCAGTGCCAGAGACGAGCCATCCTACAATGAGCAGTTCTTC.

There are many counts of this clonotype. The chain is built from TRBV29-1 and TRBJ2-1; tentatively, D is TRBD1 (6 bases). This CDR3 comprises 12 residues. With 6 bases removed from V and 8 bases from J, the gap between germline ends came to 14 bases. CDR1 and CDR2 from the germline V gene are SQVTM and ANQGSEA. The CDR3 spells CSVFRGLHEQFF. CDR3 bases: TGCAGCGTCTTCAGGGGATTGCATGAGCAGTTCTTC.

The CDR3 coding sequence is TGCAGTGCTAACCTAGGCGGGCCCAGCACAGATACGCAGTATTTT. Its translation is CSANLGGPSTDTQYF. The gene calls are TRBV20-1 and TRBJ2-3; D may be TRBD2 (5 bases). CDR3 length: 15 residues. Trimming removed 4 bases at V and 0 bases at J, with 14 bases between. From germline, CDR1 is DFQATT and CDR2 SNEGSKA (reference sequence).